A single TCR beta chain is shown here with its context. Its cognate antigen is unknown. Between the trimmed V and J ends, which lost 4 bases and 3 bases, there was a span of 10 bases. Germline CDR1 reads MNHNY; CDR2 reads SVGAGI (reference sequence). The length of the CDR3 is 13 residues. The sample originates from a study of T-cell reconstitution after alpha-beta-depleted transplantation in children. General study points: Newly produced T cells mostly provided counts and TCRbeta diversity after one year, as hyperexpanded clones declined. Reportedly, only several hundred clones from non-depleted graft cells drove alpha-beta T-cell counts at about two months. Surviving recipient T cells and thymic progenitors produced the high day-60 TCRbeta diversity seen in some patients.

Unique molecular identifiers were incorporated into the prepared TCRbeta library. In TCRdb, the PCR reads were re-called with MiXCR into one record per CDR3 protein. The sample lists 440,000 or so distinct CDR3 sequences; about 45% were seen once. Sample: PBMCs, taken before TCRalphabeta/CD19-depleted stem cell transplant. The sequence derives from a girl aged 2 to 9 with aplastic anemia, due to receive a stem cell transplant. The rearrangement joins TRBV6-6 to TRBJ2-7; a weak D match, TRBD2 (5 bases). CDR3 bases: TGTGCCAGCAGTTTCGGGGATCACTACGAGCAGTACTTC. As protein: CASSFGDHYEQYF.